The entry below gives a single T cell receptor beta chain sequence along with its context. This clone was seen a few times. It has no known antigen specificity. The sample holds no much larger clone one base away, and base qualities are not on file. TCRbeta CDR3 regions were amplified from genomic DNA by means of the immunoSEQ Assay, a bias-controlled multiplex PCR. For the original study's pipeline: Nucleated cell counts per sample were estimated from amplification of reference gene primers within the assay. To quantify the absolute abundance of each unique TCRbeta CDR3 rearrangement, sequence reads were collapsed and filtered. For each sample, productive Simpson clonality was calculated as the square root of Simpson's diversity index over productive rearrangements. What TCRdb holds here is the immuneACCESS table cut down to in-frame rearrangements. Part of the clones is not present; checked against another copy, under half of the missing clones reflect an unresolved V gene, and the others are unexplained. Clone size and V and J calls were adopted from that table, with D and trimming inferred from the DNA. The sample table contains around 160,000 clones; only one count was recorded for around nine tenths of them. The top ten clonotypes cover approximately 10% of the sample.

The data derive from a study of blood T cell repertoires in COVID-19 (dated by TCRdb to the early 2020s). With respect to the entire study: The collaborator samples originated in the United States, Italy and Spain and spanned the acute and convalescent phases of COVID-19. The material from the prospective study consisted of cDNA or gDNA derived from T cells, B-cell-depleted T cells, or PBMCs. Deeply sampled blood TCRbeta repertoires from subjects exposed to, actively infected with, or recovered from COVID-19 were included in the dataset. A freely available public database, intended as a resource for researchers studying the immune response to SARS-CoV-2, is where the repertoires were released. Samples were obtained from the ongoing ImmuneRACE study (first 160 participants) and from roughly 1,300 subjects provided by 6 global collaborators. Nearly every sample came with metadata listing a de-identified subject ID, COVID-19 status, age in years and sex. Where HLA class I and class II types were available, the types were taken from metadata supplied by the sample provider, not from assay-based typing. The investigation overall reported the following: Clinical and demographic metadata were provided uncurated, with the amount varying by source and participant.

One collaborating source in Seattle enrolled patients during active infection and followed them longitudinally through the course of disease. Whole blood was collected in K2EDTA tubes by collaborating institutions according to the institutions' own protocols. For TCRbeta analysis, collaborators shipped samples in one of three forms: frozen whole blood, isolated PBMCs, or DNA extracted from either of those sample types. Reading from cysteine to phenylalanine, the CDR3 counts 18 amino acids. The kept DNA is CDR3 alone, 54 bases in frame from the first base. The germline V gene gives CDR1 as SGHAT and CDR2 as FQNNGV. V trim: 2 bases; J trim: 0 bases; unmatched bases: 6.

The specimen was peripheral blood. The sequence was collected from a woman between 70 and 85 years old with COVID-19, enrolled during active disease. This receptor chain uses TRBV11-2 and TRBJ2-6; 8 of the junction bases match TRBD1. The CDR3: CASSLRDRRSSGANVLTF. The base sequence is TGTGCCAGCAGCTTAAGGGACAGGCGAAGCTCTGGGGCCAACGTCCTGACTTTC.